Presented here are 21 T cell receptor beta chains from one specimen sequenced in a study of blood T cell repertoires in COVID-19. Only in-frame clones appear in the TCRdb table, and some are missing; sequencing was by immunoSEQ multiplex PCR. The sample consists of 130,000 to 150,000 clones, roughly 82% of them appearing once. Sequenced sample: peripheral blood. Source of these receptors: a man aged 55-75 years with active or convalescent COVID-19.

This clone was seen once. This rearrangement joins TRBV5-1 to TRBJ2-5; the D gene is possibly TRBD2 (7 bases). Trimming stripped 0 bases from V and 1 base from J, with 10 bases between. The germline CDR1 and CDR2 sequences are SGHRS and YFSETQ. The CDR3 consists of 15 residues. CDR3 residues: CASSLGGGGQETQYF. The CDR3 nucleotides read TGCGCCAGCAGCTTGGGAGGGGGGGGCCAAGAGACCCAGTACTTC.

The chain joins TRBV5-8 to TRBJ2-3; 13 nucleotides match TRBD2. CDR1 is SGHTS and CDR2 is YDEGEE in the germline V gene. The CDR3 is 14 residues long. V lost 0 bases and J lost 14; bases outside the gene matches: 6. CDR3 residues: CASSLGTSGSFPYF. CDR3 bases: TGTGCCAGCAGCTTGGGGACTAGCGGGAGCTTCCCGTATTTT. The full variable domain, its missing parts supplied by reference TRBV5-8 and TRBJ2-3, is EAGVTQSPTHLIKTRGQQATLRCSPISGHTSVYWYQQALGLGLQFLLWYDEGEERNRGNFPPRFSGRQFPNYSSELNVNALELEDSALYLCASSLGTSGSFPYFGPGTRLTVL.

The genes are TRBV7-8 and TRBJ1-1, with D maybe TRBD1 (6 bases). Germline values: CDR1 SGHVS, CDR2 FQNEAQ. V dropped 2 bases and J dropped 5 bases, with 9 bases sitting between them. The CDR3 is made up of 13 amino acids. For the CDR3, the DNA is TGTGCCAGCAGCTTACTAGGGGGAACTGAAGCTTTCTTT. Residues: CASSLLGGTEAFF.

The DNA of the CDR3 is TGCGCCAGCAGCTCCGGGACAGGGGCTTACAATGAGCAGTTCTTC. Its translation: CASSSGTGAYNEQFF. The chain has TRBV5-1 and TRBJ2-1; TRBD1 aligns across 10 bases. V gave up 3 bases and J gave up 4 bases; unmatched junction bases: 4. The CDR3 covers 15 residues. The germline V gene encodes CDR1 SGHRS and CDR2 YFSETQ.

The rearrangement joins TRBV5-3 to TRBJ1-5, with D hard to call. TRBV5-3 is reported as an ORF; its role is uncertain. The V end was cut by 0 bases, the J end by 7 bases, with 23 bases between. CDR3 length: 18 residues. This CDR3 reads CARSLECSRPQNDQPQHF. CDR3 DNA sequence: TGTGCCAGAAGCTTGGAATGTTCCAGGCCCCAAAACGACCAGCCCCAGCATTTT.

The chain combines TRBV11-2 with TRBJ2-3; 7 bases are a match to TRBD2. V trimming: 1 base; J trimming: 1 base; junction bases outside the gene matches: 14. There are 19 residues in the CDR3. The germline V gene has CDR1 SGHAT and CDR2 FQNNGV. The CDR3 here is CASSLAVSGLVGRTDTQYF. The CDR3 DNA reads TGTGCCAGCAGCTTAGCCGTATCAGGACTAGTGGGACGCACAGATACGCAGTATTTT. Supplemented by reference TRBV11-2 and TRBJ2-3, the full variable domain reads EAGVAQSPRYKIIEKRQSVAFWCNPISGHATLYWYQQILGQGPKLLIQFQNNGVVDDSQLPKDRFSAERLKGVDSTLKIQPAKLEDSAVYLCASSLAVSGLVGRTDTQYFGPGTRLTVL.

This clone was recorded only once. V gene TRBV11-3 combines with J gene TRBJ1-2; 9 nucleotides line up with TRBD1. This CDR3 spans 20 amino acids. Germline V lookup: CDR1 SGHNT, CDR2 YENEEA. Trimming cost V 4 bases and J 1 base; bases outside gene matches: 19. CDR3 protein: CASSSQPGTGTQAINYGYTF. DNA of the CDR3: TGTGCCAGCAGCTCTCAGCCAGGGACAGGGACCCAAGCAATTAACTATGGCTACACCTTC.

This chain links TRBV5-1 with TRBJ2-5; the match to TRBD2 covers 9 bases. From germline, CDR1 is SGHRS and CDR2 YFSETQ. The CDR3 length is 15 residues. The trim removed 5 bases at V and 2 bases at J, leaving 7 bases unmatched. Here the CDR3 DNA reads TGCGCCAGCAGGGGGGCTAGCGGGATACAAGAGACCCAGTACTTC. Its translation: CASRGASGIQETQYF.

The V call is TRBV9, the J call TRBJ1-3; D is uncertain. This CDR3 region has 14 residues. Trimming took 0 bases from V and 2 from J, leaving 6 bases between them. Germline lookup yields CDR1 SGDLS and CDR2 YYNGEE. This CDR3 reads CASSVDLAGNTIYF. The CDR3 nucleotides are TGTGCCAGCAGCGTAGACTTGGCTGGAAACACCATATATTTT.

The gene calls are TRBV27 and TRBJ2-1; 8 bases match TRBD2. J lost 7 bases, V lost 3 bases, and 8 bases had no gene match. The CDR3 has 15 residues. Germline V lookup: CDR1 MNHEY, CDR2 SMNVEV (reference sequence). The CDR3 coding sequence is TGTGCCAGCAGTTTTGCGGGACTAGTTTTAAATGAGCAGTTCTTC. Residues: CASSFAGLVLNEQFF.

The V and J genes are TRBV5-1 and TRBJ2-1, with TRBD1 matching over 12 bases. Germline V gene lookup returns CDR1 SGHRS and CDR2 YFSETQ. Trimming removed 0 bases from V and 7 bases from J; junction bases left unmatched: 5. The CDR3 contains 16 residues. The CDR3 sequence: CASSLAGTGGLNEQFF. CDR3 sequence (DNA): TGCGCCAGCAGCTTGGCAGGGACAGGGGGCTTGAATGAGCAGTTCTTC.

This clone was recorded only once. The DNA for the CDR3 is TGTGCCAGCAGTTATTCGGGGGTCCGGAACACTGAAGCTTTCTTT. This codes for CASSYSGVRNTEAFF. The chain has TRBV6-5 and TRBJ1-1; tentatively, D is TRBD1 (5 bases). The germline V and J ends were trimmed by 3 bases and 1 base, with 12 bases remaining between them. This CDR3 contains 15 residues. Germline CDR1 is MNHEY and CDR2 is SVGAGI.

V and J are TRBV19 and TRBJ2-1; 12 bases fit TRBD2. The V segment lost 5 bases and the J segment 7 bases; nucleotides outside the gene matches: 6. Germline V gene data show CDR1 as LNHDA and CDR2 as SQIVND (reference sequence). The CDR3 sequence is 15 residues long. This CDR3 reads CASSFTTSGRNEQFF. Written as DNA, the CDR3 is TGTGCCAGTAGTTTTACGACTAGCGGGAGAAATGAGCAGTTCTTC.

The V call is TRBV27, the J call TRBJ1-5, with D perhaps TRBD1 (6 bases). The CDR3 is made up of 13 amino acids. Germline CDR1 is MNHEY and CDR2 is SMNVEV (reference sequence). V gave up 6 bases and J gave up 4 bases, with 10 bases separating them. The CDR3 bases are TGTGCCAGCAGGCTCGGACAGAATCAGCCCCAGCATTTT. This translates into CASRLGQNQPQHF.

The chain employs TRBV19 and TRBJ2-7; 8 nucleotides line up with TRBD1. V was clipped by 6 bases and J by 3 bases; unmatched bases: 7. This CDR3 contains 14 residues. Looked up from germline, CDR1 is LNHDA and CDR2 is SQIVND (reference sequence). In DNA, the CDR3 is TGTGCCAGTAGGCCTTCGGACAGGGTCTACGAGCAGTACTTC. As protein: CASRPSDRVYEQYF. Based on the CDR3 plus reference TRBV19 and TRBJ2-7, the full variable domain is DGGITQSPKYLFRKEGQNVTLSCEQNLNHDAMYWYRQDPGQGLRLIYYSQIVNDFQKGDIAEGYSVSREKKESFPLTVTSAQKNPTAFYLCASRPSDRVYEQYFGPGTRLTVT.

The rearrangement joins TRBV27 to TRBJ1-3; D perhaps matches TRBD1 (5 bases). V lost 4 bases and J 2 bases, leaving 12 bases between the germline ends. Looked up from germline, CDR1 is MNHEY and CDR2 is SMNVEV (reference sequence). This CDR3 is built from 15 residues. CDR3 region: CASSYDRSTGNTIYF. The CDR3, as DNA: TGTGCCAGCAGTTACGACAGATCGACTGGAAACACCATATATTTT.

This clone showed up just once. The genes are TRBV28 and TRBJ2-1, with 10 positions matching TRBD1. Trimming cost V 5 bases and J 7 bases; bases outside gene matches: 5. Germline V lookup: CDR1 MDHEN, CDR2 SYDVKM. The CDR3 runs to 14 residues. CDR3 amino acids: CASSAWTGGNEQFF. The CDR3 nucleotides are TGTGCCAGCAGTGCCTGGACAGGGGGGAATGAGCAGTTCTTC.

This chain joins TRBV12-3 or TRBV12-4 and TRBJ2-7; D is ambiguous. Trimming removed 1 base from V and 7 bases from J, with 11 bases in between. The CDR3 extends over 13 amino acids. CDR3 region: CASSLGGPREQYF. The CDR3 DNA sequence: TGTGCCAGCAGTTTAGGAGGCCCGAGGGAGCAGTACTTC.

This chain joins TRBV18 and TRBJ2-7, with 8 nucleotides matching TRBD1. With V trimmed by 5 bases and J by 2 bases, 8 bases remained unmatched. Germline V lookup: CDR1 KGHSH, CDR2 LQKENI. The CDR3 is 15 amino acids. CDR3 nucleotide sequence: TGTGCCAGCTCAATTGCGGAACAGGGGGCCTACGAGCAGTACGTC. It is translated as CASSIAEQGAYEQYV.

This chain joins TRBV15 and TRBJ2-1; no definite D call. Trimming removed 5 bases at V and 5 bases at J, with 13 bases between. CDR1 LNHNV and CDR2 YYDKDF come from the germline V gene (reference sequence). This CDR3 has 14 amino acids. The CDR3 spells CATSGRGGHNEQFF. The CDR3, as DNA: TGTGCCACCAGCGGTCGAGGCGGCCACAATGAGCAGTTCTTC.

The gene calls are TRBV6-1 and TRBJ2-2; 7 bases fit TRBD2. The germline V gene has CDR1 MNHNS and CDR2 SASEGT. V was pared by 0 bases and J by 0 bases, with 10 bases of the junction left unmatched. The CDR3 is 19 amino acids. The CDR3 is CASSEAIIAGLTNTGELFF. In DNA form, the CDR3 reads TGTGCCAGCAGTGAAGCAATAATAGCGGGCCTCACGAACACCGGGGAGCTGTTTTTT.